This TCR beta chain was identified during a study of identical twins. On this clonotype itself: The antigen is unknown.

Study-wide results and limits: Its conclusions, products of cross-sectional statistical analysis, did not come from following the same donors. Beta out-of-frame twin sharing showed a weaker excess. Insertions were fewer in abundant cord blood beta clonotypes, whereas memory repertoires showed none of this pattern.

TCRdb analysed the 5' RACE reads with MiXCR anew, one entry per CDR3 protein. The table has under 350,000 distinct CDR3 sequences, just under 9.5% seen once; the top ten hold roughly 7%. V shed 3 bases, J shed 3 bases, and the junction held 22 bases outside the gene matches. The CDR3 is 21 residues long. The same data also contributed to another study, on yellow fever vaccine responses in identical twins. From that study: Reported findings indicate that twins' vaccine T cell responses seemed partially convergent, partially personalized.

The sequence was obtained from a woman aged 18 to 35 in good health. Material for sequencing was CD8+ T cells sorted from blood. This chain links TRBV12-3 or TRBV12-4 with TRBJ2-5, with 10 nucleotides matching TRBD2. The CDR3 DNA follows: TGTGCCAGCAGTTTCGACCCTTTGGTTAGCGGGAGGAAGGGGCCTGAAGAGACCCAGTACTTC. This translates into CASSFDPLVSGRKGPEETQYF.